The T cell receptor beta chain described here comes from a study of blood T cell repertoires in COVID-19. Using immunoSEQ multiplex PCR, the repertoire was profiled, and TCRdb retains in-frame clones only, with some absent. The sample lists approximately 350,000 clones, less than 90% occurring once. The V end lost 4 bases, the J end lost 4 bases, and 14 bases lay between the germline ends. CDR3 size: 14 residues. The V gene's germline CDR1 is MGHRA and CDR2 YSYEKL. What was sequenced was peripheral blood. The genes are TRBV4-1 and TRBJ2-7, with a tentative D call TRBD1 (6 bases). The TCR comes from a woman aged 55-69 years with COVID-19, enrolled during active disease. The CDR3 protein is CASSPPTGQYEQYF. The CDR3 DNA is TGCGCCAGCAGCCCACCTACCGGACAGTACGAGCAGTACTTC.